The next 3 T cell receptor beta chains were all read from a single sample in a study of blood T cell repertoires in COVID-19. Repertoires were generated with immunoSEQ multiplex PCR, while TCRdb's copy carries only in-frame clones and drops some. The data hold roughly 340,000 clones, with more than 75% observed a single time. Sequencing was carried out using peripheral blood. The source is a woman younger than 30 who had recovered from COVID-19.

The CDR3 region is CASSRTYSVTEAFF. The CDR3 DNA reads as TGTGCCAGCAGTCGGACATACTCGGTCACTGAAGCTTTCTTT. The chain couples TRBV27 to TRBJ1-1; D is possibly TRBD1 (5 bases). V was shortened by 5 bases and J by 4 bases, with 14 bases between the two germline ends. Germline V CDR1 and CDR2: MNHEY, SMNVEV (reference sequence). The CDR3 spans 14 residues.

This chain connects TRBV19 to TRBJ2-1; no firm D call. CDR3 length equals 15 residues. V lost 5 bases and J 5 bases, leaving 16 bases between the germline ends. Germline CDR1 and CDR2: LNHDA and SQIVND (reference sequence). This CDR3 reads CASSAGSGTNNEQFF. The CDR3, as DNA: TGTGCCAGTAGTGCCGGCTCGGGTACCAACAATGAGCAGTTCTTC.

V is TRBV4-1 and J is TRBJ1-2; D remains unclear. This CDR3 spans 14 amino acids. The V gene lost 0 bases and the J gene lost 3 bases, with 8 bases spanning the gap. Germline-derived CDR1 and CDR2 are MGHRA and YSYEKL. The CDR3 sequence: CASSQDRGYYGYTF. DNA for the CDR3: TGCGCCAGCAGCCAAGATAGAGGGTACTATGGCTACACCTTC.